Sequencing of this T cell receptor (beta chain) was carried out in a study of CD8+ T cells in alopecia areata. The treatment: oral pan-JAK inhibitor, 5-10 mg twice daily. cDNA reverse transcribed from extracted RNA served as the sequencing template. The method was immunoSEQ multiplex PCR; TCRdb's version includes in-frame clones alone and lacks a portion of them. The sample has about 140,000 clones; around 86% are singletons. This CDR3 has 14 residues. The V gene's germline CDR1 is MNHEY and CDR2 SVGAGI. The V gene lost 0 bases and the J gene lost 1 base, with 6 bases spanning the gap. The receptor was derived from a human donor with alopecia areata. The material was CD8+ T cells sorted from blood, obtained at week 4, from a patient treated with tofacitinib. The chain has TRBV6-5 and TRBJ1-1, with D unresolved. The DNA for the CDR3 is TGTGCCAGCAGTTACTCCCAAAGGAACACTGAAGCTTTCTTT. It codes for CASSYSQRNTEAFF.